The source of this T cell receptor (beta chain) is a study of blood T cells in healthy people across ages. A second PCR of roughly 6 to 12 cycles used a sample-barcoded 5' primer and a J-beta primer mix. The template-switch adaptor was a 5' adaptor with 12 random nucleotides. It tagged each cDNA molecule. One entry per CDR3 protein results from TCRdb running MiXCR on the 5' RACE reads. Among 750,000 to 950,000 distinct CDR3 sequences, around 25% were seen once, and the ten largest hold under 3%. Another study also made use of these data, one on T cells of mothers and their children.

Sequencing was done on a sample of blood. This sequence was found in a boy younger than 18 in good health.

The DNA for the CDR3 is TGTGCCAGCAGCTTAGCTTCAGGCCCGCCGAAGCAGTACTTC. Amino acid sequence: CASSLASGPPKQYF. V is TRBV11-2 and J is TRBJ2-5; D gene uncertain. CDR1 and CDR2 from the germline V gene are SGHAT and FQNNGV. CDR3 length: 14 amino acids. The V and J ends lost 1 base and 11 bases respectively, with 17 bases between them.